This T cell receptor (beta chain) was retrieved from a study of blood T cell repertoires in COVID-19. The CDR3 is 15 amino acids. CDR1 and CDR2 (germline): LNHDA, SQIVND (reference sequence). V shed 3 bases and J shed 3 bases, with 13 bases lying between them. Profiled with immunoSEQ multiplex PCR; TCRdb holds only in-frame clones, not every one. The sample includes about 180,000 clones, 83% of them seen just once. The chain couples TRBV19 to TRBJ2-3; perhaps TRBD2 as D (5 bases). This receptor was identified in a human donor in a cohort sampled during active COVID-19. Sequencing was done on a sample of peripheral blood. DNA of the CDR3: TGTGCCAGTAGTATCCCAGCGGATGGGACAGATACGCAGTATTTT. It encodes CASSIPADGTDTQYF.